This T cell receptor beta chain was sequenced for a study of blood T cell repertoires in COVID-19. Study-wide background: Some COVID-19 samples were acute and others convalescent; all came from the United States, Italy and Spain. PBMCs, B-cell-depleted T cells, or T cells were the source of the cDNA or gDNA that made up the material.

Authors' methods: The assay estimated nucleated cells by amplifying reference gene primers. Generated by immunoSEQ multiplex PCR, the TCRdb table keeps only in-frame clones and is missing some. The V and J calls and clone size are taken from that table; D and trimming were inferred from the DNA. The sample holds under 200,000 clones; about 85% are singletons and the top ten take about 22%. CDR1 and CDR2 (germline): SGDLS, YYNGEE. Trimming shortened V by 0 bases and J by 0 bases, and 7 bases separated the two germline ends. The CDR3 has 15 amino acids. Sequencing was done on a sample of peripheral blood. The V gene is TRBV9, the J gene TRBJ1-3, with D possibly being TRBD1 (6 bases). The clonotype originates from a man in his 60s with active or convalescent COVID-19. The CDR3 region has the DNA TGTGCCAGCAGCGTAGAAGGGGGCTCTGGAAACACCATATATTTT. Its translation: CASSVEGGSGNTIYF. The full variable domain, with the rest looked up from reference TRBV9 and TRBJ1-3, is DSGVTQTPKHLITATGQRVTLRCSPRSGDLSVYWYQQSLDQGLQFLIQYYNGEERAKGNILERFSAQQFPDLHSELNLSSLELGDSALYFCASSVEGGSGNTIYFGEGSWLTVV.